Below are 30 T cell receptor beta chains sequenced from a single sample in a study of T cell responses to AZD1222 COVID-19 vaccine. TCRdb's copy holds only in-frame clones and misses some; the assay was immunoSEQ multiplex PCR. This repertoire shows about 120,000 clones, roughly 89% found once; its top ten account for less than 4.5%. The sequences come from peripheral blood, collected on day 0 of AZD1222 vaccination. These TCRs come from an adult in good health.

The CDR3 spells CASSQDGGFGNQPQHF. The CDR3 bases are TGCGCCAGCAGCCAAGATGGAGGGTTCGGCAATCAGCCCCAGCATTTT. The chain uses TRBV4-1 and TRBJ1-5; no clear D gene. Germline CDR1 MGHRA, CDR2 YSYEKL. This CDR3 contains 16 residues. With 0 bases removed from V and 2 bases from J, the gap between germline ends came to 11 bases.

CDR3 in amino acids: CASSEETSGRVETQYF. DNA of the CDR3: TGCGCCAGCAGTGAGGAAACTAGCGGGAGGGTGGAGACCCAGTACTTC. The chain uses TRBV10-1 and TRBJ2-5; 13 bases fit TRBD2. Per the germline V gene, CDR1 is WNHNN and CDR2 is SYGVQD (reference sequence). The length of the CDR3 is 16 residues. V lost 2 bases and J lost 5; bases outside the gene matches: 5.

The rearrangement joins TRBV5-8 to TRBJ1-1, with TRBD1 as a possible D gene (5 bases). Germline V gene sequence: CDR1 SGHTS, CDR2 YDEGEE. Between the trimmed V and J ends, which lost 4 bases and 3 bases, there was a span of 10 bases. The CDR3 loop spans 13 amino acids. The CDR3 region has the DNA TGTGCCAGCAGCCCGTGGGGGGACACTGAAGCTTTCTTT. Translating it yields CASSPWGDTEAFF.

Here the CDR3 reads CASSPSTSGRVGETQYF. In nucleotides, the CDR3 is TGCGCCAGCAGTCCCTCGACTAGCGGGAGGGTGGGAGAGACCCAGTACTTC. The rearrangement links TRBV10-2 to TRBJ2-5; 14 bases are a match to TRBD2. The CDR3 totals 17 residues. The trim removed 5 bases at V and 4 bases at J, leaving 9 bases unmatched. Germline V gene sequence: CDR1 WSHSY, CDR2 SAAADI.

The chain has TRBV29-1 and TRBJ1-2, with D possibly matching TRBD1 (6 bases). The CDR3 covers 14 residues. Per the germline V gene, CDR1 is SQVTM and CDR2 is ANQGSEA. Trimming cost V 6 bases and J 1 base, with 15 bases left between them. The CDR3 DNA reads as TGCAGCGTACTCCACAGGGAAGTTAACTATGGCTACACCTTC. This gives the protein CSVLHREVNYGYTF.

The chain is built from TRBV5-6 and TRBJ2-3, with D possibly being TRBD1 or TRBD2 (5 bases each). CDR1 and CDR2 from the germline V gene are SGHDT and YYEEEE. The CDR3 runs 14 residues. The ends were cut back, 4 bases at V and 6 bases at J, with 15 bases in the middle. The CDR3 DNA reads as TGTGCCAGCAGCGGGCGTACTGGGACGGATACGCAGTATTTT. Amino acid sequence: CASSGRTGTDTQYF.

The V and J genes are TRBV5-1 and TRBJ2-7; D unclear. V was pared by 1 base and J by 7 bases, with 6 bases between. The V gene's germline CDR1 is SGHRS and CDR2 YFSETQ. The CDR3 is 11 amino acids. The DNA of the CDR3 is TGCGCCAGCAGCTTGAAGGAAGAGCAGTACTTC. The encoded protein is CASSLKEEQYF.

On this clone: The sample carries other DNA sequences with the same CDR3. The chain recombines TRBV12-3 or TRBV12-4 with TRBJ2-5, with D perhaps assigned TRBD1 or TRBD2 (5 bases each). V was trimmed by 6 bases and J by 5 bases, leaving 13 bases between them. This CDR3 region has 13 residues. The CDR3 nucleotides read TGTGCCAGCAGCCCTCCAGAGGGGGAGACCCAGTACTTC. Protein sequence: CASSPPEGETQYF.

V and J are TRBV5-1 and TRBJ1-2; D unclear. The CDR3 is 14 residues long. Germline-derived CDR1 and CDR2 are SGHRS and YFSETQ. Trimming removed 0 bases from V and 4 bases from J, with 10 bases in between. This CDR3 reads CASSLAQPLYGYTF. For the CDR3, the DNA is TGCGCCAGCAGCTTGGCGCAGCCCCTCTATGGCTACACCTTC.

The J gene is TRBJ1-4, the V gene TRBV5-6; 8 bases match TRBD1. V lost 4 bases, J lost 8 bases, and 13 bases stayed unmatched. CDR1 is SGHDT, CDR2 YYEEEE, per germline. The length of the CDR3 is 16 residues. Written as DNA, the CDR3 is TGTGCCAGCAGCGCGGACAGGGTCAGGGGCCGGGAAAAACTGTTTTTT. Amino acids: CASSADRVRGREKLFF.

This clone was seen just once. The chain links TRBV6-4 to TRBJ1-1; weak D call: TRBD1 (6 bases). The CDR3 has 14 residues. Between the trimmed V and J ends, which lost 2 bases and 1 base, there was a span of 8 bases. Germline V lookup: CDR1 MRHNA, CDR2 SNTAGT. The CDR3 spells CASSDQGQNTEAFF. CDR3 bases: TGTGCCAGCAGTGACCAGGGACAGAACACTGAAGCTTTCTTT.

The chain combines TRBV4-2 with TRBJ1-1; D not certain. The germline V gene has CDR1 LGHNA and CDR2 YNFKEQ. The germline V and J ends were trimmed by 0 bases and 1 base, with 9 bases remaining between them. This CDR3 has 15 amino acids. This chain's CDR3 is CASSQEVGGNTEAFF. The CDR3 DNA reads TGTGCCAGCAGCCAAGAGGTGGGCGGGAACACTGAAGCTTTCTTT.

This rearrangement joins TRBV6-5 to TRBJ2-7; D possibly uses TRBD1 or TRBD2 (7 bases each). V dropped 2 bases and J dropped 6 bases, with 17 bases sitting between them. CDR3 size: 15 residues. Germline values: CDR1 MNHEY, CDR2 SVGAGI. The CDR3 DNA follows: TGTGCCAGCAGTTACCAAATCCAGGGGGGGGGCGAGCAGTACTTC. It specifies CASSYQIQGGGEQYF.

The chain combines TRBV12-3 or TRBV12-4 with TRBJ1-2; D is unresolved. The CDR3 runs 12 residues. The ends were cut back, 0 bases at V and 5 bases at J, with 4 bases in the middle. The chain's CDR3 is CASSLALYGYTF. For the CDR3, the DNA is TGTGCCAGCAGTTTAGCCCTGTATGGCTACACCTTC.

The gene calls are TRBV29-1 and TRBJ2-1; 14 nucleotides line up with TRBD2. Losses at the gene ends were 6 bases for V and 10 bases for J; bases not matched to a gene: 5. The germline CDR1 and CDR2 sequences are SQVTM and ANQGSEA. The CDR3 is 13 residues long. DNA of the CDR3: TGCAGCGTGGGGACTAGCGGGAGTGGGGAGCAGTTCTTC. Its protein is CSVGTSGSGEQFF.

This clone was counted between two and nine times. The rearrangement links TRBV27 to TRBJ1-2; D is unresolved. V gave up 6 bases and J gave up 0 bases, with 14 bases separating them. The germline gives CDR1 MNHEY, CDR2 SMNVEV (reference sequence). The CDR3 runs to 15 residues. The CDR3 bases are TGTGCCAGCAGGTACAAGCAAGAAGCTAACTATGGCTACACCTTC. Its translation: CASRYKQEANYGYTF.

This clone was recorded once. The chain couples TRBV5-6 to TRBJ1-2; D possibly corresponds to TRBD1 (6 bases). The CDR3 consists of 16 residues. Germline-derived CDR1 and CDR2 are SGHDT and YYEEEE. Trimming took 4 bases from V and 4 from J, leaving 20 bases between them. CDR3 loop: CASSPYEWGLSYGYTF. The CDR3, as DNA: TGTGCCAGCAGCCCGTATGAGTGGGGGCTGTCCTATGGCTACACCTTC.

This rearrangement joins TRBV19 to TRBJ1-2; D unresolved. The V end was cut by 1 base, the J end by 3 bases, with 6 bases between. Germline V gene sequence: CDR1 LNHDA, CDR2 SQIVND (reference sequence). The CDR3 length is 13 residues. Written as DNA, the CDR3 is TGTGCCAGTAGTATAGCTCATTACTATGGCTACACCTTC. Its protein product is CASSIAHYYGYTF.

V gene TRBV20-1 combines with J gene TRBJ2-7; the D is unclear. This CDR3 is 14 amino acids long. Trimming shortened V by 3 bases and J by 0 bases, and 12 bases separated the two germline ends. In germline, CDR1 is DFQATT, CDR2 SNEGSKA (reference sequence). The CDR3 here is CSASKDSYSYEQYF. CDR3 DNA sequence: TGCAGTGCTAGTAAAGACTCCTACTCCTACGAGCAGTACTTC.

This rearrangement joins TRBV5-5 to TRBJ1-1; no definite D call. The CDR3 runs to 14 residues. The V and J ends lost 2 bases and 2 bases respectively, with 10 bases between them. CDR1 and CDR2 (germline): SGHKS, YYEKEE (reference sequence). In DNA, the CDR3 is TGTGCCAGCAGCTTCGGTACCTTAAACACTGAAGCTTTCTTT. Protein product: CASSFGTLNTEAFF.

This clone came up once. This chain links TRBV5-4 with TRBJ1-4; TRBD1 is a possible D gene (6 bases). The CDR3 sequence is 16 residues long. Germline V gives CDR1 SGHNT, CDR2 YYREEE (reference sequence). V lost 0 bases to trimming and J lost 5 bases, with 14 bases between them. As DNA, the CDR3 is TGTGCCAGCAGCTTGGGGGGGGCTCCCCTAAATGAAAAACTGTTTTTT. It translates to CASSLGGAPLNEKLFF.

The rearrangement joins TRBV5-1 to TRBJ2-1; D possibly matches TRBD1 or TRBD2 (5 bases each). V lost 7 bases to trimming and J lost 4 bases, with 15 bases between them. This CDR3 is built from 14 residues. Germline-derived CDR1 and CDR2 are SGHRS and YFSETQ. DNA of the CDR3: TGCGCCAGCTGGGACCAGAACTTTTACAATGAGCAGTTCTTC. Residues: CASWDQNFYNEQFF.

V usage is TRBV9 and J usage is TRBJ1-3; D might be TRBD1 (5 bases). CDR3 size: 15 residues. Germline V gene sequence: CDR1 SGDLS, CDR2 YYNGEE. Deletions cut 3 bases from V and 4 bases from J, with 14 bases between. CDR3 DNA sequence: TGTGCCAGCAGCGCGTCCAGGGTTTCCGGAAACACCATATATTTT. This encodes CASSASRVSGNTIYF.

This clone appeared a few times. The chain couples TRBV19 to TRBJ1-2; no reliable D call. The CDR3 is 13 amino acids. Germline V gives CDR1 LNHDA, CDR2 SQIVND (reference sequence). Trimming stripped 1 base from V and 6 bases from J, with 9 bases between. CDR3 region: CASSIGASDGYTF. CDR3 coding DNA: TGTGCCAGTAGTATAGGTGCAAGCGATGGCTACACCTTC.

This clone appeared a few times. The CDR3 spells CASSFSGGAPEQYF. The CDR3 region has the DNA TGCGCCAGCAGCTTCTCCGGGGGCGCACCCGAGCAGTACTTC. This rearrangement joins TRBV5-1 to TRBJ2-7, with D perhaps TRBD1 or TRBD2 (6 bases each). The CDR3 is 14 amino acids. V lost 2 bases and J 6 bases, leaving 15 bases between the germline ends. The V gene's germline CDR1 is SGHRS and CDR2 YFSETQ.

This rearrangement joins TRBV21-1 to TRBJ2-7. TRBV21-1 is a documented pseudogene. This CDR3 is 15 amino acids long. CDR3 loop: CASSLTRGNLYEQYF. CDR3 DNA: TGTGCCAGCAGCCTAACCCGGGGCAACCTCTACGAGCAGTACTTC.

This chain links TRBV28 with TRBJ1-5; perhaps TRBD1 as D (5 bases). Germline CDR1 and CDR2: MDHEN and SYDVKM. The CDR3 extends over 16 amino acids. V lost 6 bases and J 2 bases, leaving 17 bases between the germline ends. The CDR3 here is CASRRGHLQGNQPQHF. CDR3 DNA sequence: TGTGCCAGCAGGAGAGGACACCTCCAAGGCAATCAGCCCCAGCATTTT.

The chain has TRBV2 and TRBJ2-2; 10 bases align to TRBD1. V dropped 6 bases and J dropped 7; count of bases not matched to a gene: 8. The CDR3 length is 15 residues. Germline V gene data show CDR1 as SNHLY and CDR2 as FYNNEI. The CDR3, as DNA: TGTGCCAGCAGGGCGACAGGGGGCATGAGCGGGGAGCTGTTTTTT. Its protein product is CASRATGGMSGELFF.

This clone was seen only a few times. The genes are TRBV28 and TRBJ2-7; tentatively, D is TRBD1 (6 bases). The CDR3 loop spans 17 amino acids. CDR1 is MDHEN, CDR2 SYDVKM, per germline. V lost 5 bases and J lost 0, with 20 bases in between. The CDR3 bases are TGTGCCAGCAGTGCAGGGGCCGGACGTTCAAGCTCCTACGAGCAGTACTTC. Protein: CASSAGAGRSSSYEQYF.

This rearrangement joins TRBV7-2 to TRBJ2-5, with a tentative D call TRBD1 (6 bases). V was shortened by 6 bases and J by 5 bases, with 22 bases between the two germline ends. Germline V gives CDR1 SGHTA, CDR2 FQGNSA. There are 16 residues in the CDR3. CDR3 loop: CASRRRHRALGETQYF. CDR3 DNA: TGTGCCAGCAGGCGCCGCCACAGGGCTTTGGGCGAGACCCAGTACTTC.